The following is a T cell receptor (beta chain) sequence with its context. Its antigen remains unknown. Per germline, CDR1 MDHEN and CDR2 SYDVKM. The CDR3 has 14 residues. Trimming shortened V by 5 bases and J by 6 bases, and 16 bases separated the two germline ends. The sample belongs to a study of OX40 agonist ivuxolimab in advanced cancers. Method: immunoSEQ multiplex PCR; TCRdb's copy keeps in-frame clones and lacks some. The data show about 78,000 clones, with approximately 80% seen just once and 0.35% to 0.5% held by the top ten. Overall study findings and caveats: There were also nonresponders showing low normalized T-cell clonal expansion.

The sample here was CD4+ or CD8+ T cells sorted from blood, taken in a trial of the OX40 agonist ivuxolimab. The chain is built from TRBV28 and TRBJ1-1, with a weak D call TRBD1 (6 bases). The TCR was taken from an adult with an advanced solid tumor such as melanoma, head and neck, liver or kidney cancer. CDR3 sequence: CASSLGGKGAEAFF. CDR3 coding DNA: TGTGCCAGCAGTCTCGGGGGGAAGGGGGCTGAAGCTTTCTTT.